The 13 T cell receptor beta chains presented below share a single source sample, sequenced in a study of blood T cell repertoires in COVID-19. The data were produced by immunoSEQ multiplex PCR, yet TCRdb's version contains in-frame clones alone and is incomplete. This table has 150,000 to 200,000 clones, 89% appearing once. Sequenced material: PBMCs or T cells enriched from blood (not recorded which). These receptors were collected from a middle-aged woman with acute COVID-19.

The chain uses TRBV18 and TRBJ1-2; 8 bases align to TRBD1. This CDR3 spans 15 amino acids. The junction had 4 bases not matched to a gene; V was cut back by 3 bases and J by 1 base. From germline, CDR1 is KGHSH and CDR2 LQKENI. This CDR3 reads CASSPGQVFNYGYTF. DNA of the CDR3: TGTGCCAGCTCACCGGGACAGGTCTTTAACTATGGCTACACCTTC.

CDR3 DNA: TGCGCCAGCAGCTGGACGGGAGGACAGCCCTACGAGCAGTACTTC. As protein: CASSWTGGQPYEQYF. This chain uses TRBV5-1 with TRBJ2-7, with TRBD2 as a possible D gene (7 bases). The CDR3 runs to 15 residues. Germline V gene data show CDR1 as SGHRS and CDR2 as YFSETQ. Deletions cut 3 bases from V and 2 bases from J, with 15 bases between. Looking up the rest from reference TRBV5-1 and TRBJ2-7 gives the full variable domain: KAGVTQTPRYLIKTRGQQVTLSCSPISGHRSVSWYQQTPGQGLQFLFEYFSETQRNKGNFPGRFSGRQFSNSRSEMNVSTLELGDSALYLCASSWTGGQPYEQYFGPGTRLTVT.

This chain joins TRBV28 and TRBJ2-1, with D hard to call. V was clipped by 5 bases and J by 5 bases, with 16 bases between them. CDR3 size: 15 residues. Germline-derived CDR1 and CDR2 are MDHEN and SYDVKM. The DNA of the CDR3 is TGTGCCAGCAGTGTACAGTACGCTTTCGACAATGAGCAGTTCTTC. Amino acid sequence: CASSVQYAFDNEQFF.

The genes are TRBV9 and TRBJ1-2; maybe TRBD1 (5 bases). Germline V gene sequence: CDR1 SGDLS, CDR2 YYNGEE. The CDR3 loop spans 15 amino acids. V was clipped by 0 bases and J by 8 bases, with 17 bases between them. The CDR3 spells CASSVGHGGASGYTF. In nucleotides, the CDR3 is TGTGCCAGCAGCGTAGGACACGGAGGGGCATCAGGCTACACCTTC.

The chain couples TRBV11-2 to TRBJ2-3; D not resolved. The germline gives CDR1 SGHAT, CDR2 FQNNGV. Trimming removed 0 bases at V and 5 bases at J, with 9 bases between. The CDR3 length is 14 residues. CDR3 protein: CASSLEARLDTQYF. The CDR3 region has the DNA TGTGCCAGCAGCTTAGAGGCCAGATTAGATACGCAGTATTTT.

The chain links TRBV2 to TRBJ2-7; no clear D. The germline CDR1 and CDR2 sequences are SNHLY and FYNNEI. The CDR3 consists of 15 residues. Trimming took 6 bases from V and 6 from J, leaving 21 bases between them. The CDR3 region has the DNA TGTGCCAGCAGCAATCCACTTCTAGGCCGGCGCGAGCAGTACTTC. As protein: CASSNPLLGRREQYF.

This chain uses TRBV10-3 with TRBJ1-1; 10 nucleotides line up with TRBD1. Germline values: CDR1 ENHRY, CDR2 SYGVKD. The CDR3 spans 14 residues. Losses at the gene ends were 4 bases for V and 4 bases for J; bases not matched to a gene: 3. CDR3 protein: CAISGQGAGTEAFF. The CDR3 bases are TGTGCCATCAGTGGACAGGGGGCAGGCACTGAAGCTTTCTTT.

CDR3 sequence (DNA): TGCGCCAGCAGCCAAGTTTTTCAGGGAACCCGTGGCTACACCTTC. It yields the protein CASSQVFQGTRGYTF. V is TRBV4-1 and J is TRBJ1-2, with D perhaps TRBD1 (5 bases). The length of the CDR3 is 15 residues. Germline values: CDR1 MGHRA, CDR2 YSYEKL. V lost 1 base, J lost 7 bases, and 16 bases lay in between.

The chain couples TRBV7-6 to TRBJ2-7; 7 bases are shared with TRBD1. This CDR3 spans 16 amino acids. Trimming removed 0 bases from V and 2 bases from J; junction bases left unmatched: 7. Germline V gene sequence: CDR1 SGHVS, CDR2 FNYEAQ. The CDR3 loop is CASSLAAGTAAYEQYF. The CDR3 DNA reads TGTGCCAGCAGCTTAGCAGCCGGGACAGCAGCCTACGAGCAGTACTTC. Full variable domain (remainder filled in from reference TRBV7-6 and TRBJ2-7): GAGVSQSPRYKVTKRGQDVALRCDPISGHVSLYWYRQALGQGPEFLTYFNYEAQQDKSGLPNDRFSAERPEGSISTLTIQRTEQRDSAMYRCASSLAAGTAAYEQYFGPGTRLTVT.

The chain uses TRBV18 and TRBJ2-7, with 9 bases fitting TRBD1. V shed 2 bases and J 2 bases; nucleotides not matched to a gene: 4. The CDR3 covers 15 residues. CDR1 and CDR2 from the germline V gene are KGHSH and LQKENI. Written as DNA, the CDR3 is TGTGCCAGCTCACCAAAGACAGGGGGAGCCTACGAGCAGTACTTC. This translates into CASSPKTGGAYEQYF.

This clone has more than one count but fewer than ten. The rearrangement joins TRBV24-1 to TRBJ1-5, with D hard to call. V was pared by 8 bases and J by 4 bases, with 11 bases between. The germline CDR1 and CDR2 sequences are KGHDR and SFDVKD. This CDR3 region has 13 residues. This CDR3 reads CATNEGRNQPQHF. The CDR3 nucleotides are TGTGCCACCAACGAGGGTCGAAATCAGCCCCAGCATTTT.

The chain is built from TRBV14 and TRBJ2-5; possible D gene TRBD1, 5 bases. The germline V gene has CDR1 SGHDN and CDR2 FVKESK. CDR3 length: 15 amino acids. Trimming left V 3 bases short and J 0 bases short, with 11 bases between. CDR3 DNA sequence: TGTGCCAGCAGCCAGGACAAGGCGTACCAAGAGACCCAGTACTTC. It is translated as CASSQDKAYQETQYF.

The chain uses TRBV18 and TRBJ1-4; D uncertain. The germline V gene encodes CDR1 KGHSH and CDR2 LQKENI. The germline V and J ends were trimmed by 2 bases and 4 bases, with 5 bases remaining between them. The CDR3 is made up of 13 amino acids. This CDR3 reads CASSPGVNEKLFF. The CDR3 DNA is TGTGCCAGCTCACCAGGAGTTAATGAAAAACTGTTTTTT.